What follows is one TCR beta chain and its context. Its antigen is unidentified. TCRdb passed the 5' RACE reads through MiXCR, listing each CDR3 protein once. The data contain about 220,000 distinct CDR3 sequences, over 9.5% of them singletons. These data are taken from a study of CD8 T cells in ankylosing spondylitis. The CDR3 spans 17 residues. V lost 3 bases and J lost 2; bases outside the gene matches: 5. Germline lookup yields CDR1 SGHRS and CDR2 YFSETQ. Study-wide findings and caveats: Disease-linked clones had a CD8+ phenotype and relatively low frequency in peripheral blood.

Sequenced sample: blood, either unsorted or a sorted T cell fraction (not recorded which). The genes are TRBV5-1 and TRBJ2-2; TRBD2 matches 12 bases. This TCR was recovered from a male donor with ankylosing spondylitis or in good health (not recorded which). CDR3 DNA: TGCGCCAGCAGCTCTAGCGGGGGGGCCACAAACACCGGGGAGCTGTTTTTT. Encoded protein: CASSSSGGATNTGELFF.